These 27 T cell receptor beta chains originate from one sample sequenced in a study of shared clonotypes between healthy human individuals. Here immunoSEQ multiplex PCR was the method, and the copy in TCRdb shows in-frame clones only, minus some. The sample carries approximately 2,300,000 clones, 85% to 95% recorded once. The sample taken for sequencing was naive CD4+ T cells from PBMCs. Described subset: CD45RA+ positively selected. All receptors come from a man younger than 35 in good health. Some clones in this sample may be carry-over from other donors' samples.

V is TRBV27 and J is TRBJ2-5; either TRBD1 or TRBD2 may supply D (5 bases each). TRBJ2-7 matches the DNA end more closely, so the J call is doubtful. CDR3 length: 14 amino acids. Germline V gene data show CDR1 as MNHEY and CDR2 as SMNVEV (reference sequence). For the CDR3, the DNA is TGTGCCAGCACCGTGGGACGGCACTCCTACGAGCAGTACTTC. Residues: CASTVGRHSYEQYF.

The chain uses TRBV10-3 and TRBJ1-3; 7 nucleotides align to TRBD1. V shed 2 bases, J shed 0 bases, and the junction held 7 bases outside the gene matches. Germline assignment: CDR1 ENHRY and CDR2 SYGVKD. The length of the CDR3 is 17 residues. In DNA form, the CDR3 reads TGTGCCATCAGTGAGAGGGGGCGAGTTTTCTCTGGAAACACCATATATTTT. It specifies CAISERGRVFSGNTIYF.

The chain couples TRBV5-1 to TRBJ2-1, with TRBD1 matching 12 bases. The CDR3 length is 15 residues. J was trimmed by 7 bases and V by 4 bases; bases with no gene match: 6. CDR1 and CDR2 (germline): SGHRS, YFSETQ. The CDR3, as DNA: TGCGCCAGCAGCGGGACAGGGGGCGCGGGAAATGAGCAGTTCTTC. Protein product: CASSGTGGAGNEQFF.

On this clone: The sample has other DNA sequences that encode this CDR3 too. The genes are TRBV28 and TRBJ2-3; tentative D call: TRBD2 (6 bases). The CDR3 covers 14 residues. The V gene lost 6 bases and the J gene lost 0 bases, with 10 bases spanning the gap. Germline V lookup: CDR1 MDHEN, CDR2 SYDVKM. The CDR3 loop is CASRTSGSTDTQYF. As DNA, the CDR3 is TGTGCCAGCAGGACCAGCGGGAGCACAGATACGCAGTATTTT.

This CDR3 reads CASRSDRGQETQYF. The CDR3 DNA reads as TGTGCCAGCAGGTCCGACAGGGGGCAAGAGACCCAGTACTTC. This chain joins TRBV2 and TRBJ2-5; 9 bases are a match to TRBD1. This CDR3 is built from 14 residues. J lost 2 bases, V lost 6 bases, and 4 bases had no gene match. Germline CDR1 reads SNHLY; CDR2 reads FYNNEI.

This chain links TRBV4-2 with TRBJ2-1; TRBD2 matches at 8 bases. CDR1 is LGHNA and CDR2 is YNFKEQ in the germline V gene. With 0 bases clipped from V and 4 bases from J, the junction kept 5 bases outside the gene matches. CDR3 size: 16 residues. CDR3 amino acids: CASSQEVLAVYNEQFF. The CDR3 region has the DNA TGTGCCAGCAGCCAAGAGGTACTAGCGGTTTACAATGAGCAGTTCTTC.

This clone was recorded once. The rearrangement links TRBV6-5 to TRBJ2-7, with 7 nucleotides matching TRBD2. The CDR3 contains 15 residues. The germline CDR1 and CDR2 sequences are MNHEY and SVGAGI. The V and J ends lost 2 bases and 3 bases, in that order; junction bases with no gene match: 7. CDR3 protein: CASSYASGLNYEQYF. In DNA form, the CDR3 reads TGTGCCAGCAGTTACGCTAGCGGCCTCAACTACGAGCAGTACTTC.

This clone was found once. The chain is built from TRBV27 and TRBJ2-7; D call uncertain. Per the germline V gene, CDR1 is MNHEY and CDR2 is SMNVEV (reference sequence). The CDR3 extends over 14 amino acids. Trimming took 6 bases from V and 3 from J, leaving 15 bases between them. CDR3 nucleotide sequence: TGTGCCAGCAGGTTGGCAACCGGAATCTACGAGCAGTACTTC. This sequence encodes CASRLATGIYEQYF.

The rearrangement joins TRBV25-1 to TRBJ2-5, with D unclear. CDR3 length equals 12 residues. V lost 3 bases and J lost 5, with 7 bases in between. The germline gives CDR1 MGHDK, CDR2 SYGVNS. The CDR3 DNA reads as TGTGCCAGCAGTGACACCAAGGAGACCCAGTACTTC. It specifies CASSDTKETQYF.

The chain has TRBV6-5 and TRBJ2-7; 10 bases are a match to TRBD2. Losses at the gene ends were 2 bases for V and 3 bases for J; bases not matched to a gene: 4. CDR1 is MNHEY and CDR2 is SVGAGI in the germline V gene. The CDR3 is 15 amino acids. The CDR3 region is CASSYIIAGGYEQYF. Here the CDR3 DNA reads TGTGCCAGCAGTTACATAATAGCGGGAGGCTACGAGCAGTACTTC.

The chain is built from TRBV5-1 and TRBJ2-4, with a possible D match to TRBD1 (6 bases). CDR3 length: 16 amino acids. Germline V lookup: CDR1 SGHRS, CDR2 YFSETQ. Trimming took off 0 bases at V and 3 bases at J, with 13 bases between the two ends. The CDR3, as DNA: TGCGCCAGCAGCTTGGACAGGGCAAGGGGCAAAAACATTCAGTACTTC. Amino acid sequence: CASSLDRARGKNIQYF.

The gene calls are TRBV4-3 and TRBJ2-5, with 13 nucleotides matching TRBD2. The V gene end was trimmed by 4 bases and the J gene end by 5 bases; junction bases not matched to a gene: 7. Germline CDR1 LGHNA, CDR2 YSLEER. There are 16 residues in the CDR3. The CDR3 region is CASSPRLAGGRETQYF. For the CDR3, the DNA is TGCGCCAGCAGCCCGCGACTAGCGGGAGGCCGGGAGACCCAGTACTTC.

This rearrangement joins TRBV6-1 to TRBJ2-2; possibly TRBD1 or TRBD2 for D (5 bases each). The ends were cut back, 4 bases at V and 4 bases at J, with 7 bases in the middle. The CDR3 totals 13 residues. Germline loops: CDR1 MNHNS, CDR2 SASEGT. CDR3 bases: TGTGCCAGCAGTGGGGGGAGCACCGGGGAGCTGTTTTTT. Translated: CASSGGSTGELFF.

The rearrangement links TRBV11-1 to TRBJ2-7; D not certain. CDR3 length equals 13 residues. Per germline, CDR1 SGHAT and CDR2 FQDESV (reference sequence). Trimming pared 6 bases from V and 2 bases from J, leaving 11 bases between. In nucleotides, the CDR3 is TGTGCCAGCAGACCTGACGGAGCCTACGAGCAGTACTTC. Protein product: CASRPDGAYEQYF.

This sequence joins TRBV7-3 and TRBJ1-1, with D unresolved. The CDR3 is made up of 13 amino acids. Germline assignment: CDR1 SGHTA and CDR2 FQGTGA. V dropped 3 bases and J dropped 1 base, with 6 bases sitting between them. The CDR3 region has the DNA TGTGCCAGCAGCTTCCAGAAGAACACTGAAGCTTTCTTT. This sequence encodes CASSFQKNTEAFF.

This chain uses TRBV2 with TRBJ2-7; possibly TRBD2 for D (5 bases). CDR3 size: 13 residues. V lost 8 bases, J lost 2 bases, and 13 bases lay in between. Germline assignment: CDR1 SNHLY and CDR2 FYNNEI. Here the CDR3 reads CASGESGTYEQYF. Here the CDR3 DNA reads TGTGCCAGCGGCGAAAGCGGAACCTACGAGCAGTACTTC.

The rearrangement joins TRBV30 to TRBJ1-1; no clear D gene. This CDR3 is 14 amino acids long. CDR1 is GTSNPN, CDR2 SVGIG, per germline (reference sequence). Trimming took 2 bases from V and 0 from J, leaving 10 bases between them. DNA of the CDR3: TGTGCCTGGAGTCCGCCGACTATGAACACTGAAGCTTTCTTT. It codes for CAWSPPTMNTEAFF.

The chain's CDR3 is CASSQTGSYEQYF. The CDR3 DNA reads as TGTGCCAGCAGCCAGACAGGTTCCTACGAGCAGTACTTC. The rearrangement uses TRBV5-4 and TRBJ2-7; D perhaps matches TRBD1 (6 bases). CDR3 length equals 13 residues. V shed 4 bases and J shed 1 base, with 9 bases lying between them. Germline CDR1 SGHNT, CDR2 YYREEE (reference sequence).

This rearrangement joins TRBV6-4 to TRBJ2-1; maybe TRBD2 (6 bases). This CDR3 contains 15 residues. Trimming left V 3 bases short and J 4 bases short, with 13 bases between. Per the germline V gene, CDR1 is MRHNA and CDR2 is SNTAGT. The CDR3 sequence is CASSERQEGYNEQFF. The DNA for the CDR3 is TGTGCCAGCAGTGAGAGGCAGGAGGGTTACAATGAGCAGTTCTTC.

The rearrangement links TRBV27 to TRBJ1-2; 7 bases are shared with TRBD1. The CDR3 consists of 13 residues. V was pared by 6 bases and J by 4 bases, with 5 bases of the junction left unmatched. Germline V gene lookup returns CDR1 MNHEY and CDR2 SMNVEV (reference sequence). The CDR3 loop is CASSPGQPYGYTF. CDR3 bases: TGTGCCAGCAGCCCGGGACAGCCCTATGGCTACACCTTC.

A note on this clone: At the DNA level, this CDR3 is encoded by other sequences in the same sample as well. This chain joins TRBV5-1 and TRBJ2-7; D not resolved. Germline CDR1 reads SGHRS; CDR2 reads YFSETQ. This CDR3 comprises 14 residues. The V end was cut by 0 bases, the J end by 1 base, with 8 bases between. The CDR3 DNA reads as TGCGCCAGCAGCTTGGCGGGTGCTTCCTACGAGCAGTACTTC. This encodes CASSLAGASYEQYF.

The chain uses TRBV19 and TRBJ2-1; D is perhaps TRBD1 (5 bases). This CDR3 region has 15 residues. CDR1 is LNHDA, CDR2 SQIVND, per germline (reference sequence). V lost 1 base and J lost 5, with 12 bases in between. The CDR3 DNA is TGTGCCAGTAGTATAGGCAGGGTAGGCGACAATGAGCAGTTCTTC. Protein product: CASSIGRVGDNEQFF.

The chain couples TRBV7-9 to TRBJ1-4; D might be TRBD1 (6 bases). The CDR3 is 15 amino acids. V lost 0 bases, J lost 4 bases, and 9 bases lay in between. Germline lookup yields CDR1 SEHNR and CDR2 FQNEAQ (reference sequence). The CDR3 protein is CASSLAGQFNEKLFF. The DNA of the CDR3 is TGTGCCAGCAGCTTAGCGGGACAATTTAATGAAAAACTGTTTTTT.

A single count supports this clone. The chain combines TRBV6-5 with TRBJ2-5; D unclear. This CDR3 comprises 15 residues. V was trimmed by 7 bases and J by 2 bases, leaving 17 bases between them. CDR1 MNHEY and CDR2 SVGAGI come from the germline V gene. The CDR3 sequence: CASNHGGLVQETQYF. CDR3 nucleotides: TGTGCCAGCAATCATGGCGGCCTCGTACAAGAGACCCAGTACTTC.

About this clone: At one boundary the junction diverges from the germline segment, which might be a read error. V gene TRBV18 combines with J gene TRBJ2-1; no definite D call. The CDR3 contains 13 residues. Germline lookup yields CDR1 KGHSH and CDR2 LQKENI. The chain's CDR3 is CTSSPSIDGEQFF. Written as DNA, the CDR3 is TGTACCAGCTCACCGAGTATTGACGGTGAGCAGTTCTTC.

This clone was observed once. The chain couples TRBV4-1 to TRBJ2-3; 7 bases agree with TRBD1. Germline V gene lookup returns CDR1 MGHRA and CDR2 YSYEKL. This CDR3 spans 17 amino acids. Trimming cost V 4 bases and J 1 base; bases outside gene matches: 11. The DNA of the CDR3 is TGCGCCAGCAGCCGAGGGGGCAGCCTGGGGGGCACAGATACGCAGTATTTT. It specifies CASSRGGSLGGTDTQYF.

V gene TRBV5-1 combines with J gene TRBJ1-1, with TRBD1 identical over 8 bases. Germline values: CDR1 SGHRS, CDR2 YFSETQ. The V segment lost 6 bases and the J segment 3 bases; nucleotides outside the gene matches: 4. The CDR3 length is 13 residues. This CDR3 is CASTKQGDTEAFF. The CDR3 nucleotides are TGCGCCAGCACAAAACAGGGGGACACTGAAGCTTTCTTT.